Below are 13 T cell receptor beta chains sequenced from a single sample in a study of cytomegalovirus exposure and HLA in healthy donors. Profiled with immunoSEQ multiplex PCR; TCRdb holds only in-frame clones, not every one. Of 220,000 or so clones listed, roughly 80% were seen once; the top ten hold about 6%. Specimen: PBMCs. Receptor source: a woman aged 18 to 35 in good health and CMV-seronegative.

The chain couples TRBV27 to TRBJ1-4; D gene uncertain. Trimming pared 0 bases from V and 8 bases from J, leaving 7 bases between. Germline V gives CDR1 MNHEY, CDR2 SMNVEV (reference sequence). The CDR3 has 13 amino acids. The CDR3, as DNA: TGTGCCAGCAGTTTATCCCGGGGAGAAAAACTGTTTTTT. Its translation: CASSLSRGEKLFF.

The J gene is TRBJ1-2, the V gene TRBV5-6, with D tentatively TRBD1 (5 bases). This CDR3 comprises 15 residues. V gave up 4 bases and J gave up 0 bases, with 13 bases separating them. CDR1 is SGHDT and CDR2 is YYEEEE in the germline V gene. CDR3: CASSEGTGANYGYTF. The DNA for the CDR3 is TGTGCCAGCAGCGAGGGGACGGGAGCTAACTATGGCTACACCTTC.

The table lists this clone with a few counts. The chain uses TRBV19 and TRBJ1-3, with unresolved D. Germline loops: CDR1 LNHDA, CDR2 SQIVND (reference sequence). V was shortened by 1 base and J by 0 bases, with 7 bases between the two germline ends. This CDR3 has 15 amino acids. The CDR3 sequence is CASSIVRSSGNTIYF. CDR3 in DNA: TGTGCCAGTAGTATAGTGCGGAGCTCTGGAAACACCATATATTTT. The entire variable domain, with the rest obtained from reference TRBV19 and TRBJ1-3, is as follows: DGGITQSPKYLFRKEGQNVTLSCEQNLNHDAMYWYRQDPGQGLRLIYYSQIVNDFQKGDIAEGYSVSREKKESFPLTVTSAQKNPTAFYLCASSIVRSSGNTIYFGEGSWLTVV.

This chain connects TRBV5-6 to TRBJ1-2; D call uncertain. This CDR3 has 14 amino acids. V gave up 4 bases and J gave up 8 bases, with 18 bases separating them. Germline values: CDR1 SGHDT, CDR2 YYEEEE. The CDR3 region is CASSPDVLWGGYTF. CDR3 DNA: TGTGCCAGCAGCCCGGACGTTCTCTGGGGAGGCTACACCTTC.

The genes are TRBV27 and TRBJ2-3, with TRBD2 matching over 11 bases. This CDR3 has 16 residues. CDR1 and CDR2 from the germline V gene are MNHEY and SMNVEV (reference sequence). Trimming took 3 bases from V and 4 from J; bases not matched to a gene: 6. The CDR3 here is CASSFLGTSGPDTQYF. CDR3 nucleotide sequence: TGTGCCAGCAGTTTCCTGGGGACTAGCGGACCAGATACGCAGTATTTT.

The chain carries TRBV18 and TRBJ1-5, with 8 bases fitting TRBD1. CDR1 is KGHSH, CDR2 LQKENI, per germline. V shed 2 bases and J 0 bases; nucleotides not matched to a gene: 6. The CDR3 is 17 amino acids. The chain's CDR3 is CASSPNEQGGSNQPQHF. CDR3 in DNA: TGTGCCAGCTCACCAAACGAACAGGGGGGTAGCAATCAGCCCCAGCATTTT. Full variable domain (remainder filled in from reference TRBV18 and TRBJ1-5): NAGVMQNPRHLVRRRGQEARLRCSPMKGHSHVYWYRQLPEEGLKFMVYLQKENIIDESGMPKERFSAEFPKEGPSILRIQQVVRGDSAAYFCASSPNEQGGSNQPQHFGDGTRLSIL.

CDR3 nucleotides: TGCGCCAGCAGCCGGGAGCCGGACAGGGGCTATGGCTACACCTTC. This sequence encodes CASSREPDRGYGYTF. This chain links TRBV5-1 with TRBJ1-2; 9 positions agree with TRBD1. The ends lost 4 bases at V and 4 bases at J; junction bases unmatched: 8. Germline CDR1 SGHRS, CDR2 YFSETQ. There are 15 residues in the CDR3.

This rearrangement joins TRBV11-2 to TRBJ2-7; no reliable D call. The length of the CDR3 is 11 residues. V dropped 8 bases and J dropped 3 bases, with 8 bases sitting between them. Germline V gives CDR1 SGHAT, CDR2 FQNNGV. The CDR3 DNA is TGTGCCAGCGGGATACACTACGAGCAGTACTTC. Its protein product is CASGIHYEQYF.

V and J are TRBV27 and TRBJ1-2; 7 bases are a match to TRBD1. V dropped 4 bases and J dropped 5; count of bases not matched to a gene: 10. This CDR3 spans 15 amino acids. Looked up from germline, CDR1 is MNHEY and CDR2 is SMNVEV (reference sequence). Written as DNA, the CDR3 is TGTGCCAGCAGTTCCCCTCAGGGGGGTCTTTATGGCTACACCTTC. It codes for CASSSPQGGLYGYTF.

The chain is built from TRBV19 and TRBJ1-1, with 9 bases lining up with TRBD1. V trimming: 6 bases; J trimming: 6 bases; junction bases outside the gene matches: 5. Germline CDR1 LNHDA, CDR2 SQIVND (reference sequence). CDR3 length: 13 residues. The DNA of the CDR3 is TGTGCCAGTAGGTCGGACAGGGGAGCTGAAGCTTTCTTT. This codes for CASRSDRGAEAFF.

J is TRBJ2-2 and V is TRBV29-1; D unclear. Germline V lookup: CDR1 SQVTM, CDR2 ANQGSEA. The V end lost 4 bases, the J end lost 6 bases, and 12 bases lay between the germline ends. This CDR3 is 13 amino acids long. The CDR3 spells CSVGRQFPGELFF. CDR3 bases: TGCAGCGTTGGCAGGCAGTTTCCCGGGGAGCTGTTTTTT.

This sequence joins TRBV5-4 and TRBJ2-5, with D perhaps TRBD1 or TRBD2 (5 bases each). Trimming took off 4 bases at V and 5 bases at J, with 15 bases between the two ends. The CDR3 loop spans 14 amino acids. The germline V gene encodes CDR1 SGHNT and CDR2 YYREEE (reference sequence). This CDR3 is CASSTPGAGETQYF. The CDR3 region has the DNA TGTGCCAGCAGCACCCCCGGGGCCGGGGAGACCCAGTACTTC. Full variable domain (missing parts from reference TRBV5-4 and TRBJ2-5): ETGVTQSPTHLIKTRGQQVTLRCSSQSGHNTVSWYQQALGQGPQFIFQYYREEENGRGNFPPRFSGLQFPNYSSELNVNALELDDSALYLCASSTPGAGETQYFGPGTRLLVL.

The chain has TRBV5-1 and TRBJ1-2; D gene unclear. The CDR3 totals 17 residues. With 0 bases removed from V and 1 base from J, the gap between germline ends came to 16 bases. Germline V CDR1 and CDR2: SGHRS, YFSETQ. This chain's CDR3 is CASSLGELGAVNYGYTF. The CDR3 bases are TGCGCCAGCAGCTTGGGGGAACTGGGAGCCGTTAACTATGGCTACACCTTC.